A single TCR beta chain is shown here with its context. The data derive from a study of blood T cell repertoires in COVID-19. The method was immunoSEQ multiplex PCR; TCRdb's version includes in-frame clones alone and lacks a portion of them. The table includes fewer than 350,000 clones, 88% detected once. Trimming at V came to 8 bases and at J to 2 bases, leaving 16 bases not matched to a gene. Germline values: CDR1 LGHDT, CDR2 YNNKEL (reference sequence). The CDR3 runs to 18 residues. The chain has TRBV3-1 (or the pseudogene TRBV3-2) and TRBJ2-3; 10 nucleotides line up with TRBD2. The receptor was isolated from a woman younger than 45 with COVID-19, enrolled during active disease. The sample taken for sequencing was peripheral blood. Here the CDR3 reads CASGGEELAGRYTDTQYF. Written as DNA, the CDR3 is TGTGCCAGCGGAGGGGAGGAACTAGCGGGGCGTTACACAGATACGCAGTATTTT.